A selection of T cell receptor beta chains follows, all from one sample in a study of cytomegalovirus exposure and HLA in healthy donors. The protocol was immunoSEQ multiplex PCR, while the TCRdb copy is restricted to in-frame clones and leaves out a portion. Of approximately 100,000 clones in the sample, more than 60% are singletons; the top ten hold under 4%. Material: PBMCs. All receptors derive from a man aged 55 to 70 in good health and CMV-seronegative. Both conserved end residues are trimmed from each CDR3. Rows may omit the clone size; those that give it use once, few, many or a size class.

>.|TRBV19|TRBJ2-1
ASSIWGVENEQF
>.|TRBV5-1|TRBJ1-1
ASSRGLNYEAF
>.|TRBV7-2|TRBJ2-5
ASSAGLPRETQY
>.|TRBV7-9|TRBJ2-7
ASSLDRVSNEQY
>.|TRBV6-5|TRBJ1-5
ASSYTQGVSQPQH
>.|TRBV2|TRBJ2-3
ASNPGSLDTQY
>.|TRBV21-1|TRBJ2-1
ASSKGSTYNEQF
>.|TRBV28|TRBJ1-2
ASSNTGGGNGYT
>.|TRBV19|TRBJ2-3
ASSIPRDRGFGDTQY
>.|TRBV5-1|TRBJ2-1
ASSFTARGNSYNEQF
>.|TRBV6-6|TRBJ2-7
ASSSQGYEQY
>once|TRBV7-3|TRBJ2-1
ASSLGTGASSYNEQF
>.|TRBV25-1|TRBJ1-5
ASSEFGRGMCQPQH
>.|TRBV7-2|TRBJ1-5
ASSSGHYNQPQH
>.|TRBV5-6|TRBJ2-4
ASSLTSVAKNIQY
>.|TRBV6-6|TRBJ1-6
ASRGQGLRDSPLH
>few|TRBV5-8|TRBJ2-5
ASSRDRVMRETQY
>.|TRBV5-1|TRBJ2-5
ASSNGPSGRETQY
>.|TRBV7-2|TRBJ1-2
ASSRTGDYGYT
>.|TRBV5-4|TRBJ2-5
ASRADRAQETQY
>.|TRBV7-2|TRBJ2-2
ASSYLGTGYGELF
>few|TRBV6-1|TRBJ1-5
ASSFGQGNQPQH
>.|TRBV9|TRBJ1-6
ASSLRTGNNSPLH
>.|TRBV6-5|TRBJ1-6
ASRDSFVLNSPLH
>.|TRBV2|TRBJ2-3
ATQYLSTDTQY
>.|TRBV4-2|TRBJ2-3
ASSQGSSGSTDTQY